Following are 21 T cell receptor beta chains from one sample sequenced in a study of T cells after yellow fever vaccination. TCRdb analysed the 5' RACE reads with MiXCR anew, one entry per CDR3 protein. The sample lists fewer than 150,000 distinct CDR3 sequences; about 7.2% were seen once. This sample comprised CD4+ T cells sorted from PBMCs, obtained about 49 days after the first yellow fever vaccination. The receptors were gathered from a man between 18 and 35 years old who received the YFV17D yellow fever vaccine.

This clonotype was counted many times. The chain is built from TRBV20-1 and TRBJ1-2, with 7 bases matching TRBD1. This CDR3 has 14 residues. Losses at the gene ends were 0 bases for V and 6 bases for J; bases not matched to a gene: 7. Germline CDR1 reads DFQATT; CDR2 reads SNEGSKA (reference sequence). The CDR3 coding sequence is TGCAGTGCTAGAGATGGTAGGGGGCCGGATGGCTACACCTTC. It is translated as CSARDGRGPDGYTF.

V gene TRBV20-1 combines with J gene TRBJ2-5, with a possible D match to TRBD2 (6 bases). This CDR3 region has 15 residues. Germline values: CDR1 DFQATT, CDR2 SNEGSKA (reference sequence). V lost 5 bases to trimming and J lost 5 bases, with 21 bases between them. DNA of the CDR3: TGCAGTGCTCTGACTGGGAAGCTCCGGGGGGAGACCCAGTACTTC. Its protein product is CSALTGKLRGETQYF.

This clonotype turned up a few times. This rearrangement joins TRBV6-6 to TRBJ1-2; no firm D call. CDR3 length equals 12 residues. Germline CDR1 and CDR2: MNHNY and SVGAGI (reference sequence). Trimming took off 4 bases at V and 2 bases at J, with 5 bases between the two ends. CDR3 protein: CASSLPNYGYTF. The CDR3, as DNA: TGTGCCAGCAGTTTACCCAACTATGGCTACACCTTC.

V is TRBV7-9 and J is TRBJ1-2; 10 positions match TRBD1. This CDR3 is 15 amino acids long. V lost 1 base to trimming and J lost 3 bases; unmatched junction nucleotides: 2. The germline gives CDR1 SEHNR, CDR2 FQNEAQ (reference sequence). The CDR3 loop reads CASSLVGTGDYGYTF. In DNA form, the CDR3 reads TGTGCCAGCAGCTTAGTTGGGACAGGGGACTATGGCTACACCTTC.

This clonotype was detected many times. J is TRBJ2-5 and V is TRBV29-1; D gene uncertain. Germline V gene lookup returns CDR1 SQVTM and CDR2 ANQGSEA. The CDR3 is made up of 11 amino acids. V shed 4 bases and J shed 2 bases, with 5 bases lying between them. The CDR3 reads CSVGLQETQYF. CDR3 nucleotides: TGCAGCGTTGGTCTACAAGAGACCCAGTACTTC. The whole variable domain, remainder taken from reference TRBV29-1 and TRBJ2-5, is SAVISQKPSRDICQRGTSLTIQCQVDSQVTMMFWYRQQPGQSLTLIATANQGSEATYESGFVIDKFPISRPNLTFSTLTVSNMSPEDSSIYLCSVGLQETQYFGPGTRLLVL.

This clonotype was picked up a small number of times. A read error may account for a junction end that differs from germline. The chain carries TRBV10-1 and TRBJ1-6; D uncertain. This CDR3 has 11 residues. Germline V gene sequence: CDR1 WNHNN, CDR2 SYGVQD (reference sequence). CDR3 protein: CASRAGWVENF. In DNA form, the CDR3 reads TGCGCCAGCAGGGCCGGTTGGGTGGAAAACTTT.

This clonotype was observed at least ten times. The rearrangement joins TRBV29-1 to TRBJ2-5; TRBD1 agrees at 10 bases. V lost 8 bases to trimming and J lost 4 bases; unmatched junction nucleotides: 7. The length of the CDR3 is 13 residues. CDR1 SQVTM and CDR2 ANQGSEA come from the germline V gene. CDR3 bases: TGCAGCACCCGACAGGGGGCATCAGAGACCCAGTACTTC. This translates into CSTRQGASETQYF.

The table lists this clonotype with many counts. The gene calls are TRBV20-1 and TRBJ1-5, with TRBD1 matching 9 bases. The CDR3 runs 16 residues. Unmatched junction bases numbered 14, after V lost 5 bases and J lost 6 bases. The germline V gene has CDR1 DFQATT and CDR2 SNEGSKA (reference sequence). The CDR3 spells CSAPRNTGGFAQPQHF. CDR3 coding DNA: TGCAGTGCTCCTAGAAACACAGGGGGCTTCGCTCAGCCCCAGCATTTT.

This clonotype occurred many times. The chain has TRBV5-1 and TRBJ1-1; D remains ambiguous. Trimming shortened V by 0 bases and J by 3 bases, and 9 bases separated the two germline ends. The germline CDR1 and CDR2 sequences are SGHRS and YFSETQ. This CDR3 comprises 14 residues. This chain's CDR3 is CASSLVAGDTEAFF. In nucleotides, the CDR3 is TGCGCCAGCAGCTTGGTGGCTGGGGACACTGAAGCTTTCTTT.

On this clonotype itself: This may be a read error, as it is one base from a much larger clone. The J gene is TRBJ2-1, the V gene TRBV6-4, with D maybe TRBD1 (6 bases). The CDR3 totals 13 residues. Germline CDR1 MRHNA, CDR2 SNTAGT. CDR3 sequence: CTSSDRWGNEQFF. CDR3 coding DNA: TGTACCAGCAGTGACAGGTGGGGGAATGAGCAGTTCTTC.

In its sample, this clonotype was seen many times. This rearrangement joins TRBV5-6 to TRBJ2-3; no firm D call. The germline CDR1 and CDR2 sequences are SGHDT and YYEEEE. V was trimmed by 1 base and J by 0 bases, leaving 9 bases between them. The CDR3 spans 15 residues. In nucleotides, the CDR3 is TGTGCCAGCAGCTTGCCGTCAGCTAGCACAGATACGCAGTATTTT. Translated: CASSLPSASTDTQYF.

The chain is built from TRBV11-2 and TRBJ2-7; 15 bases are a match to TRBD2. CDR3 size: 18 residues. Germline loops: CDR1 SGHAT, CDR2 FQNNGV. The trim removed 4 bases at V and 0 bases at J, leaving 7 bases unmatched. The CDR3 nucleotides read TGTGCCAGCAGCTCACAATGGACTAGCGGGGGGGGCTCCTACGAGCAGTACTTC. It is translated as CASSSQWTSGGGSYEQYF.

The table lists this clonotype with many counts. The chain recombines TRBV12-3 or TRBV12-4 with TRBJ1-4; D ambiguous. The germline V and J ends were trimmed by 2 bases and 1 base, with 8 bases remaining between them. The CDR3 runs to 15 residues. CDR3 sequence (DNA): TGTGCCAGCAGTTTACGGTTGGGAACTAATGAAAAACTGTTTTTT. This codes for CASSLRLGTNEKLFF.

Ten or more counts support this clonotype. The rearrangement uses TRBV2 and TRBJ2-1; 7 bases map to TRBD1. The germline gives CDR1 SNHLY, CDR2 FYNNEI. CDR3 size: 11 residues. The V gene end was trimmed by 7 bases and the J gene end by 14 bases; junction bases not matched to a gene: 8. This chain's CDR3 is CASKTDRVEFF. CDR3 coding DNA: TGTGCCAGCAAAACAGACAGGGTTGAGTTCTTC.

This clonotype was detected only a few times. This sequence joins TRBV7-2 and TRBJ1-6; 7 nucleotides match TRBD1. Germline V gives CDR1 SGHTA, CDR2 FQGNSA. J lost 9 bases, V lost 4 bases, and 12 bases had no gene match. The CDR3 runs to 16 residues. The CDR3 here is CASSSVQTGFTSPLHF. The CDR3 region has the DNA TGTGCCAGCAGCTCCGTACAGACAGGGTTTACTTCACCCCTCCACTTT.

This clonotype occurred many times. The V and J genes are TRBV5-1 and TRBJ2-3, with D perhaps TRBD1 (6 bases). Germline CDR1 reads SGHRS; CDR2 reads YFSETQ. Trimming left V 0 bases short and J 6 bases short, with 11 bases between. This CDR3 has 14 amino acids. As DNA, the CDR3 is TGCGCCAGCAGCTTGGGTGGGGGCCAGGATACGCAGTATTTT. Residues: CASSLGGGQDTQYF.

This clonotype was seen repeatedly, ten times or more. The chain joins TRBV18 to TRBJ2-3; perhaps TRBD2 as D (7 bases). V was cut by 2 bases and J by 4 bases, with 13 bases left in between. Looked up from germline, CDR1 is KGHSH and CDR2 is LQKENI. CDR3 length: 15 residues. This CDR3 reads CASSPTGRVSDTQYF. The DNA of the CDR3 is TGTGCCAGCTCACCAACAGGGAGGGTGTCAGATACGCAGTATTTT.

In this sample, this clonotype turned up many times. V and J are TRBV5-1 and TRBJ1-2; possible D gene TRBD1, 6 bases. CDR1 is SGHRS and CDR2 is YFSETQ in the germline V gene. The CDR3 is 15 amino acids. Between the trimmed V and J ends, which lost 0 bases and 2 bases, there was a span of 11 bases. DNA of the CDR3: TGCGCCAGCAGCTTGGTTACAGGGCCAAACTATGGCTACACCTTC. Amino acids: CASSLVTGPNYGYTF.

This clonotype has a count of ten or more. The chain joins TRBV5-1 to TRBJ2-3, with D tentatively TRBD1 or TRBD2 (7 bases each). This CDR3 spans 14 amino acids. V lost 7 bases and J 5 bases, leaving 17 bases between the germline ends. Germline V gives CDR1 SGHRS, CDR2 YFSETQ. Written as DNA, the CDR3 is TGCGCCAGCGGCCAGGGGGGGATGATAGATACGCAGTATTTT. This codes for CASGQGGMIDTQYF.

This clonotype was counted ten times or more. This chain connects TRBV7-2 to TRBJ2-4; no firm D call. CDR3 length equals 11 residues. V gave up 1 base and J gave up 9 bases, with 4 bases separating them. CDR1 and CDR2 (germline): SGHTA, FQGNSA. The DNA of the CDR3 is TGTGCCAGCAGCTTAGAGGCCATTCAGTACTTC. As protein: CASSLEAIQYF.

This clonotype was detected many times. The chain combines TRBV5-1 with TRBJ2-5; no clear D gene. The germline V gene has CDR1 SGHRS and CDR2 YFSETQ. The germline V and J ends were trimmed by 0 bases and 3 bases, with 9 bases remaining between them. This CDR3 contains 14 residues. The CDR3 is CASSLASDKETQYF. The CDR3 coding sequence is TGCGCCAGCAGCTTGGCTTCTGATAAAGAGACCCAGTACTTC.